Below, 21 T cell receptor beta chains from the same sample are listed, as sequenced in a study of cytomegalovirus exposure and HLA in healthy donors. Primers for the PCR totalled 60 Vbeta and 13 Jbeta. Libraries were prepared by immunoSEQ multiplex PCR; TCRdb keeps only in-frame clonotypes and omits some of them. This table holds 85,000 to 100,000 clones, roughly two thirds found once. Sequenced sample: PBMCs. Source of these receptors: a woman aged 25-40 years in good health and CMV-seronegative.

The chain has TRBV7-9 and TRBJ1-1; 7 nucleotides agree with TRBD1. This CDR3 has 14 amino acids. Unmatched junction bases numbered 7, after V lost 5 bases and J lost 4 bases. CDR1 and CDR2 from the germline V gene are SEHNR and FQNEAQ (reference sequence). This chain's CDR3 is CASSPQQGSTEAFF. The CDR3 DNA follows: TGTGCCAGCAGCCCCCAACAGGGGAGCACTGAAGCTTTCTTT. Full variable domain (missing parts from reference TRBV7-9 and TRBJ1-1): DTGVSQNPRHKITKRGQNVTFRCDPISEHNRLYWYRQTLGQGPEFLTYFQNEAQLEKSRLLSDRFSAERPKGSFSTLEIQRTEQGDSAMYLCASSPQQGSTEAFFGQGTRLTVV.

The chain has TRBV28 and TRBJ1-2, with 8 nucleotides matching TRBD1. From germline, CDR1 is MDHEN and CDR2 SYDVKM. The CDR3 spans 14 residues. V lost 3 bases, J lost 4 bases, and 4 bases stayed unmatched. CDR3 in DNA: TGTGCCAGCAGTTTGGGACAGGCCCGCTATGGCTACACCTTC. Translating gives CASSLGQARYGYTF.

CDR3 DNA sequence: TGTGCCAGTAGTATCCTTAACAATGAGCAGTTCTTC. It specifies CASSILNNEQFF. The rearrangement joins TRBV19 to TRBJ2-1; no clear D. The V and J ends lost 3 bases and 5 bases respectively, with 5 bases between them. CDR3 length: 12 residues. Per germline, CDR1 LNHDA and CDR2 SQIVND (reference sequence).

The V call is TRBV5-1, the J call TRBJ2-1; TRBD2 matches at 16 bases. This CDR3 has 15 amino acids. With 4 bases clipped from V and 10 bases from J, the junction kept 5 bases outside the gene matches. CDR1 SGHRS and CDR2 YFSETQ come from the germline V gene. CDR3 bases: TGCGCCAGCAGCAGGGGACTAGCGGGGGGGCTGGAGCAGTTCTTC. As protein: CASSRGLAGGLEQFF.

This chain joins TRBV5-1 and TRBJ2-1; 7 nucleotides match TRBD1. The CDR3 covers 12 residues. The ends lost 3 bases at V and 9 bases at J; junction bases unmatched: 3. In germline, CDR1 is SGHRS, CDR2 YFSETQ. The CDR3 protein is CASSSQGVEQFF. The CDR3 nucleotides are TGCGCCAGCAGCTCTCAGGGGGTTGAGCAGTTCTTC.

V gene TRBV21-1 combines with J gene TRBJ2-6; the D call TRBD2 from the table was never checked on the DNA. TRBV21-1 counts as a pseudogene. CDR3 length equals 14 residues. CDR3 coding DNA: TGTGCCAGCGTGGGGGGCTCTGGGGCCAACGTCCTGACTTTC. It is translated as CASVGGSGANVLTF.

V gene TRBV7-9 combines with J gene TRBJ1-1, with TRBD1 as a possible D gene (6 bases). The length of the CDR3 is 13 residues. The germline gives CDR1 SEHNR, CDR2 FQNEAQ (reference sequence). V lost 5 bases, J lost 4 bases, and 11 bases lay in between. The CDR3 nucleotides are TGTGCCAGCAGCGCCCAGGGGAGCACTGAAGCTTTCTTT. This sequence encodes CASSAQGSTEAFF.

This clone was counted a single time. V is TRBV9 and J is TRBJ2-7; tentatively, D is TRBD2 (6 bases). The germline V gene has CDR1 SGDLS and CDR2 YYNGEE. Between the trimmed V and J ends, which lost 3 bases and 0 bases, there was a span of 10 bases. There are 14 residues in the CDR3. As DNA, the CDR3 is TGTGCCAGCAGCGCCGGAGGGAGCTCCTACGAGCAGTACTTC. It codes for CASSAGGSSYEQYF.

This clone was counted between two and nine times. The genes are TRBV5-1 and TRBJ2-7; 7 positions agree with TRBD1. With 1 base clipped from V and 1 base from J, the junction kept 2 bases outside the gene matches. This CDR3 contains 14 residues. Germline-derived CDR1 and CDR2 are SGHRS and YFSETQ. CDR3: CASSLRGLSYEQYF. The DNA of the CDR3 is TGCGCCAGCAGCTTGAGGGGGCTGTCCTACGAGCAGTACTTC.

The chain employs TRBV2 and TRBJ1-3; D remains ambiguous. V lost 8 bases to trimming and J lost 4 bases, with 3 bases between them. Looked up from germline, CDR1 is SNHLY and CDR2 is FYNNEI. The CDR3 is made up of 10 amino acids. In nucleotides, the CDR3 is TGTGCCAGCCGGGGAAACACCATATATTTT. Translated, it gives CASRGNTIYF.

This chain links TRBV5-1 with TRBJ2-5; the match to TRBD2 covers 9 bases. J was trimmed by 9 bases and V by 4 bases; bases with no gene match: 7. The germline V gene encodes CDR1 SGHRS and CDR2 YFSETQ. CDR3 size: 13 residues. CDR3 loop: CASSILAGEPQYF. Here the CDR3 DNA reads TGCGCCAGCAGCATACTAGCGGGCGAGCCCCAGTACTTC.

This chain joins TRBV27 and TRBJ1-5, with 8 bases fitting TRBD1. This CDR3 region has 12 residues. After removal of 10 bases from V and 4 bases from J, the junction contained 3 bases not matched to a gene. CDR1 and CDR2 (germline): MNHEY, SMNVEV (reference sequence). The CDR3 here is CATRTGNQPQHF. Here the CDR3 DNA reads TGTGCCACCAGGACAGGGAATCAGCCCCAGCATTTT.

This chain links TRBV10-3 with TRBJ1-5; the D gene is possibly TRBD1 (5 bases). The CDR3 totals 14 residues. Germline CDR1 ENHRY, CDR2 SYGVKD. The V end lost 0 bases, the J end lost 2 bases, and 5 bases lay between the germline ends. CDR3 in DNA: TGTGCCATCAGTGAGTCCAGGGGCAATCAGCCCCAGCATTTT. Its protein is CAISESRGNQPQHF.

CDR3 sequence (DNA): TGTGCCAGTAGAGGGTACAGGCCCAACACTGAAGCTTTCTTT. It encodes CASRGYRPNTEAFF. This chain uses TRBV19 with TRBJ1-1, with D tentatively TRBD1 (5 bases). Germline CDR1 is LNHDA and CDR2 is SQIVND (reference sequence). V gave up 6 bases and J gave up 2 bases, with 13 bases separating them. The CDR3 runs to 14 residues.

The CDR3 spells CASSAPGTGDEKLFF. Here the CDR3 DNA reads TGTGCCAGCAGTGCCCCAGGGACAGGGGACGAAAAACTGTTTTTT. The chain uses TRBV28 and TRBJ1-4, with 10 bases matching TRBD1. This CDR3 contains 15 residues. Trimming took 5 bases from V and 8 from J; bases not matched to a gene: 8. Germline V gene data show CDR1 as MDHEN and CDR2 as SYDVKM.

The rearrangement uses TRBV5-1 and TRBJ2-6, with 11 bases lining up with TRBD1. The CDR3 is 17 amino acids. J lost 4 bases, V lost 4 bases, and 7 bases had no gene match. Germline CDR1 is SGHRS and CDR2 is YFSETQ. In nucleotides, the CDR3 is TGCGCCAGCAGCCCGCGGGACAGGGGGTCAGGGGCCAACGTCCTGACTTTC. Translating gives CASSPRDRGSGANVLTF.

The gene calls are TRBV4-1 and TRBJ2-7; 7 nucleotides agree with TRBD1. Looked up from germline, CDR1 is MGHRA and CDR2 is YSYEKL. The V segment lost 3 bases and the J segment 3 bases; nucleotides outside the gene matches: 5. The CDR3 totals 14 residues. CDR3 sequence: CASSQGDSVYEQYF. CDR3 nucleotide sequence: TGCGCCAGCAGCCAGGGGGACAGCGTCTACGAGCAGTACTTC.

The chain uses TRBV4-2 and TRBJ1-3, with a weak D call TRBD1 (6 bases). V lost 4 bases and J 4 bases, leaving 11 bases between the germline ends. CDR1 and CDR2 (germline): LGHNA, YNFKEQ. The CDR3 loop spans 14 amino acids. The CDR3 protein is CASSRTGWGNTIYF. The CDR3, as DNA: TGTGCCAGCAGCCGCACAGGGTGGGGAAACACCATATATTTT.

This clone appeared once. V gene TRBV19 combines with J gene TRBJ2-5; D call uncertain. The germline gives CDR1 LNHDA, CDR2 SQIVND (reference sequence). This CDR3 comprises 12 residues. Trimming shortened V by 3 bases and J by 3 bases, and 5 bases separated the two germline ends. CDR3 nucleotides: TGTGCCAGTAGTATGGCAGAAGAGACCCAGTACTTC. It encodes CASSMAEETQYF.

This chain links TRBV9 with TRBJ2-7; unclear D gene. Germline assignment: CDR1 SGDLS and CDR2 YYNGEE. CDR3 size: 15 residues. With 0 bases removed from V and 2 bases from J, the gap between germline ends came to 12 bases. CDR3 in DNA: TGTGCCAGCAGCGTAGCTTCTAGTGGTCCCTACGAGCAGTACTTC. Translating it yields CASSVASSGPYEQYF.

The V and J genes are TRBV2 and TRBJ2-7; a weak D match, TRBD1 (5 bases). The CDR3 length is 12 residues. Trimming shortened V by 7 bases and J by 6 bases, and 13 bases separated the two germline ends. From germline, CDR1 is SNHLY and CDR2 FYNNEI. CDR3 protein: CASNQGPGEQYF. The CDR3 nucleotides are TGTGCCAGCAACCAGGGCCCTGGCGAGCAGTACTTC.